The clone carrying this TCR beta chain showed up just a few times. RNA transcripts served as the template for amplifying TCR beta CDR3 regions. Primed by the HTBI set, a first-round RT-PCR was run on the TCR CDR3. TCRdb analysed the multiplex PCR reads with MiXCR anew, one entry per CDR3 protein. The sample includes around 600,000 distinct CDR3 sequences, approximately 15% of them seen just once. V lost 3 bases, J lost 8 bases, and 18 bases lay in between. This CDR3 is built from 15 residues. CDR1 is SGHNT and CDR2 is YYREEE in the germline V gene (reference sequence). This record belongs to a study of T cells in Graves' hyperthyroidism and ophthalmopathy.

This chain links TRBV5-4 with TRBJ2-1, with a weak D call TRBD2 (5 bases). Sequences were obtained from blood. This TCR was recovered from a woman under 40 with Graves' hyperthyroidism. CDR3 coding DNA: TGTGCCAGCAGCTCTCCCGGTGGACCCGGGGATGAGCAGTTCTTC. This translates into CASSSPGGPGDEQFF. Full variable domain (outside the CDR3, taken from reference TRBV5-4 and TRBJ2-1): ETGVTQSPTHLIKTRGQQVTLRCSSQSGHNTVSWYQQALGQGPQFIFQYYREEENGRGNFPPRFSGLQFPNYSSELNVNALELDDSALYLCASSSPGGPGDEQFFGPGTRLTVL.